One and the same sample provided the 5 T cell receptor beta chains below, sequenced in a study of blood T cell repertoires in COVID-19. Using immunoSEQ multiplex PCR, the repertoire was profiled, and TCRdb retains in-frame clones only, with some absent. The sample yields fewer than 450,000 clones, 88% seen once. The specimen sequenced was PBMCs or T cells enriched from blood (not recorded which). These receptor sequences come from a woman in her late teens or twenties who had recovered from COVID-19.

This chain links TRBV15 with TRBJ1-3; D not resolved. CDR1 is LNHNV, CDR2 YYDKDF, per germline (reference sequence). V lost 3 bases and J lost 0, with 24 bases in between. The CDR3 extends over 20 amino acids. Here the CDR3 DNA reads TGTGCCACCAGCAGTATTTATCGAGGAAAGGAGGTTCGCTCTGGAAACACCATATATTTT. Protein: CATSSIYRGKEVRSGNTIYF.

CDR3 coding DNA: TGTGCCAGCAGTGAGAGGCAGGGGGTCTACGAGCAGTACTTC. Protein product: CASSERQGVYEQYF. The chain combines TRBV2 with TRBJ2-7; TRBD1 matches at 7 bases. CDR1 and CDR2 from the germline V gene are SNHLY and FYNNEI. This CDR3 has 14 residues. Trimming at V came to 3 bases and at J to 3 bases, leaving 5 bases not matched to a gene.

The rearrangement joins TRBV30 to TRBJ1-5; TRBD1 might be the D (6 bases). The germline V gene encodes CDR1 GTSNPN and CDR2 SVGIG (reference sequence). The CDR3 sequence is 17 residues long. Trimming shortened V by 0 bases and J by 6 bases, and 21 bases separated the two germline ends. The CDR3 DNA reads as TGTGCCTGGAGTGTAGGCCTCATTACAGGGCCTGGTCAGCCCCAGCATTTT. Its translation is CAWSVGLITGPGQPQHF.

The chain recombines TRBV30 with TRBJ1-6; unclear D gene. Between the trimmed V and J ends, which lost 4 bases and 10 bases, there was a span of 14 bases. This CDR3 is built from 13 residues. Germline lookup yields CDR1 GTSNPN and CDR2 SVGIG (reference sequence). CDR3 residues: CAWTVGVSSPLHF. For the CDR3, the DNA is TGTGCCTGGACGGTGGGAGTAAGCTCACCCCTCCACTTT.

The CDR3 nucleotides are TGTGCCAGCAGCCACGGGAGCTCTGGGGCCAACGTCCTGACTTTC. This translates into CASSHGSSGANVLTF. The chain combines TRBV6-2 or TRBV6-3 with TRBJ2-6; D possibly corresponds to TRBD2 (6 bases). This CDR3 has 15 residues. V lost 6 bases and J 0 bases, leaving 9 bases between the germline ends. CDR1 MNHEY and CDR2 SVGEGT come from the germline V gene.